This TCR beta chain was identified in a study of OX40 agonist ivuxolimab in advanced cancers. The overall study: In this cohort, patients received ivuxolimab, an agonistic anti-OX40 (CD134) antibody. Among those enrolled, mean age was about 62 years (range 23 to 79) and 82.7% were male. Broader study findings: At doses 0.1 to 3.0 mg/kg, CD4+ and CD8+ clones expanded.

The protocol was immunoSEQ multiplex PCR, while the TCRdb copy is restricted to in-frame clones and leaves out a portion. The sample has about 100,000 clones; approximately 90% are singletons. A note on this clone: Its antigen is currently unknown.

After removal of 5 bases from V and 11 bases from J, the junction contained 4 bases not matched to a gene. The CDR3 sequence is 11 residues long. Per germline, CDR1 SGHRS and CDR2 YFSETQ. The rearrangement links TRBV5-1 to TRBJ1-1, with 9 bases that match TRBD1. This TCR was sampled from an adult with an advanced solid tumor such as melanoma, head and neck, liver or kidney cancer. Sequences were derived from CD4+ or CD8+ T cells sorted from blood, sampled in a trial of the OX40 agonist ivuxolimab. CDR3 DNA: TGCGCCAGCAGAGGGACAGGGTCGGCTTTCTTT. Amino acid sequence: CASRGTGSAFF.